This entry is about one T cell receptor (beta chain). Seattle patients were enrolled while actively infected and followed longitudinally. The data were produced by immunoSEQ multiplex PCR, yet TCRdb's version contains in-frame clones alone and is incomplete. The profile shows 250,000 to 350,000 clones, 85% to 90% of them singletons. The data were obtained in a study of blood T cell repertoires in COVID-19. The overall study: Material from acute and convalescent COVID-19 was sourced from the United States, Italy and Spain.

The CDR3 has 14 residues. With 4 bases clipped from V and 1 base from J, the junction kept 2 bases outside the gene matches. Germline CDR1 is LGHNA and CDR2 is YNFKEQ. The chain couples TRBV4-2 to TRBJ2-5, with 8 nucleotides matching TRBD2. This TCR came from a woman in her fifties or sixties with COVID-19, enrolled during active disease. Sequencing input: peripheral blood. The CDR3 DNA reads as TGTGCCAGCAGCCTGACTAGCGCCCAAGAGACCCAGTACTTC. Its translation is CASSLTSAQETQYF.